The source of this TCR beta chain is a study of cytomegalovirus exposure and HLA in healthy donors. Vbeta (60) and Jbeta (13) primers were used in the PCR. Sequencing used immunoSEQ multiplex PCR; TCRdb keeps in-frame clones, though not all of them. The sample yields about 87,000 clones, approximately 7.1% seen once. The CDR3 is 17 amino acids. V was clipped by 2 bases and J by 2 bases; unmatched bases: 7. Germline V gives CDR1 KGHSH, CDR2 LQKENI. This clonotype originated in a man in his fifties in good health and CMV-seronegative. V gene TRBV18 combines with J gene TRBJ2-2; 8 positions match TRBD2. Sequences were obtained from PBMCs. Here the CDR3 DNA reads TGTGCCAGCTCACCAAGGTCAGCGGGAGTAAACACCGGGGAGCTGTTTTTT. Translated, it gives CASSPRSAGVNTGELFF.